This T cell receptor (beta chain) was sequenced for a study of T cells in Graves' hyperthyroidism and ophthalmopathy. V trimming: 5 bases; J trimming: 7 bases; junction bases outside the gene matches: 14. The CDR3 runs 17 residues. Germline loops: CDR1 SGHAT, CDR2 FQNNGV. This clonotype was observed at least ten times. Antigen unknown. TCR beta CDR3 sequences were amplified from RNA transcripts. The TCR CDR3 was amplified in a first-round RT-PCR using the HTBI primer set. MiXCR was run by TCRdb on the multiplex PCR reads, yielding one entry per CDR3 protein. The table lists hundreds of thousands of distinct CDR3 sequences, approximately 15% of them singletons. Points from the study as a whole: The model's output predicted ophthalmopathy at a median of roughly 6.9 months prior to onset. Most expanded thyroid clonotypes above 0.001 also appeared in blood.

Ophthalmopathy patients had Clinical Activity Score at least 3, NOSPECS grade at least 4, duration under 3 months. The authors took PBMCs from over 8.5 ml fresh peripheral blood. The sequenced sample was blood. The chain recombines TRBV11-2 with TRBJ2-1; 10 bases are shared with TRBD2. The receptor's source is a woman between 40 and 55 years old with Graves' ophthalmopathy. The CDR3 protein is CASSPRALAGVRNEQFF. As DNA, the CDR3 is TGTGCCAGCAGCCCAAGGGCCCTAGCGGGGGTTAGAAATGAGCAGTTCTTC. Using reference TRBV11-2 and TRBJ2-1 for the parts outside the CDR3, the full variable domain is EAGVAQSPRYKIIEKRQSVAFWCNPISGHATLYWYQQILGQGPKLLIQFQNNGVVDDSQLPKDRFSAERLKGVDSTLKIQPAKLEDSAVYLCASSPRALAGVRNEQFFGPGTRLTVL.